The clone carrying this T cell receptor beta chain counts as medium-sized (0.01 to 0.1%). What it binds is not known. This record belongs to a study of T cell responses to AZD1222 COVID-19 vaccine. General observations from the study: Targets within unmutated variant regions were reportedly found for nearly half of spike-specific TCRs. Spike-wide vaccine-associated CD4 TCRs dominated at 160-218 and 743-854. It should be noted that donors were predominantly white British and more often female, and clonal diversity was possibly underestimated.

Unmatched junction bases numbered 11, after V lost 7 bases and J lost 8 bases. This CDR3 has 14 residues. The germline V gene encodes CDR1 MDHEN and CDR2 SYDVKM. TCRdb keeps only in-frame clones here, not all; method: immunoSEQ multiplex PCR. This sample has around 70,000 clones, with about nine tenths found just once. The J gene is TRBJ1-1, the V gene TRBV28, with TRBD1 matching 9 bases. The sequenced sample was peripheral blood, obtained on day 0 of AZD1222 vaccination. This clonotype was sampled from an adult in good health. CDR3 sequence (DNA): TGTGCCAGCACCACCACCGGGACAGGGCGCGAAGCTTTCTTT. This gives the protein CASTTTGTGREAFF.